This T cell receptor beta chain was identified in a study of shared clonotypes between healthy human individuals. Broader study findings: Only blood underwent sampling, and tissue repertoires likely differ. Non-shared clonotypes were found to have lower generation probabilities than the clonotypes that were shared by all four of the sorted-subset donors.

Trimming removed 1 base at V and 2 bases at J, with 12 bases between. The CDR3 is 15 amino acids. The germline gives CDR1 SGHRS, CDR2 YFSETQ. Splitting of each subset's genomic DNA was done evenly across several immunoSEQ plates. In replicate PCRs of sorted subsets, approximately 210 ng DNA, tens of thousands of T cell genomes, was used. Profiled with immunoSEQ multiplex PCR; TCRdb holds only in-frame clones, not every one. This repertoire shows roughly 330,000 clones, roughly 70% found once; its top ten account for about a tenth. Notes on this clone: What it binds is not known.

The sequenced material came from memory CD4+ T cells sorted from blood. Subset: CD45RA-negative fraction. The TCR sequence derives from a man aged 25 to 40 in good health. The chain couples TRBV5-1 to TRBJ1-2; a weak D match, TRBD1 (6 bases). CDR3 DNA: TGCGCCAGCAGCTTGTTTTCGGGGGGCAACTATGGCTACACCTTC. Translating it yields CASSLFSGGNYGYTF.